This entry is about one T cell receptor (beta chain). Its antigen is unknown. No much larger clone exists at a distance of one base, and base qualities are not known. The data originate from a study of blood T cell repertoires in COVID-19 (dated by TCRdb to 2020 to 2022). Looking at the study overall: Samples covering the acute and convalescent phases of COVID-19 were provided by collaborators in the United States, Italy and Spain. The prospective study material was composed of cDNA or gDNA derived from T cells, B-cell-depleted T cells, or PBMCs. The dataset comprised deeply sampled blood TCRbeta repertoires from subjects exposed to, actively infected with, or recovered from COVID-19. The repertoires were released in a freely available public database meant as a resource for research on the immune response to SARS-CoV-2. Samples were obtained from the ongoing ImmuneRACE study (first 160 participants) and from about 1,300 subjects provided by 6 global collaborators. Sample metadata almost always included a de-identified subject ID, COVID-19 status, age in years and sex. Where available, HLA class I and class II types were taken from metadata supplied by the sample provider and were not determined by assay-based typing.

The immunoSEQ Assay, a bias-controlled multiplex PCR, was used to amplify TCRbeta CDR3 regions from genomic DNA. The original methods were these. The number of nucleated cells in each sample was estimated by amplification of reference gene primers within the assay. To quantify the absolute abundance of each unique TCRbeta CDR3 rearrangement, sequence reads were collapsed and filtered. For each sample, productive Simpson clonality was calculated as the square root of Simpson's diversity index across productive rearrangements. Not all clones reach the TCRdb copy of this immuneACCESS table, which keeps in-frame sequences only. Checked studies attribute under half of the gap to unresolved V genes and leave the rest unexplained. The V and J calls and clone size are taken from that table; D and trimming were inferred from the DNA. The sample records under 250,000 clones, 80% to 90% of which are singletons. The top ten constitute about 9.9% of the sample.

One collaborating source in Seattle enrolled patients while the patients were actively infected and followed the patients over time throughout the course of disease. Collaborating institutions collected whole blood in K2EDTA tubes following their own protocols. For TCRbeta analysis, collaborator samples were shipped as frozen whole blood, as isolated PBMCs, or as DNA extracted from either sample type. On the study overall, not on this receptor specifically: Clinical and demographic metadata were provided uncurated, with the amount varying by source and participant.

The sequencing input was peripheral blood. The clonotype was recovered from a man over 45 with COVID-19, enrolled during active disease.

The CDR3 has the sequence CSASQRLQGRVNEQFF. The sequence in DNA is TGCAGTGCTAGTCAGCGACTCCAGGGGCGGGTGAATGAGCAGTTCTTC. The V and J genes are TRBV20-1 and TRBJ2-1; D gene: possibly TRBD1, on 6 matching bases. CDR1 and CDR2 were assigned from the germline V gene (reference sequence) as DFQATT and SNEGSKA. From the cysteine through the phenylalanine, the CDR3 covers 16 amino acids. Only the CDR3 region is kept as DNA, spanning 48 bases read in frame from base 1. V gives up 3 bases and J gives up 7 bases, and the segment between their germline ends measures 22 bases.